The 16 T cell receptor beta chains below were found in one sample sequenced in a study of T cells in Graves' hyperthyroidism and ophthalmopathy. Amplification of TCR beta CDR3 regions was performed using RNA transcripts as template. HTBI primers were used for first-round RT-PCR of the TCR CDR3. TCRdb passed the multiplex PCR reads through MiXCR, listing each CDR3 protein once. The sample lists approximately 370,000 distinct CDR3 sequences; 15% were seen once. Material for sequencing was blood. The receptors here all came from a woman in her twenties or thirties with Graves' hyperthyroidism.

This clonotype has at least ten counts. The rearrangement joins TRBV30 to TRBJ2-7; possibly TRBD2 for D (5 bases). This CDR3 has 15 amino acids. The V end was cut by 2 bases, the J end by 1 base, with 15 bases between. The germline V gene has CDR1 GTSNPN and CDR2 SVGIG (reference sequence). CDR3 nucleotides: TGTGCCTGGAGTACCGGGATCCCCCGATCCTACGAGCAGTACTTC. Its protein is CAWSTGIPRSYEQYF. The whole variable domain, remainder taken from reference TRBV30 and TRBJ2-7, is SQTIHQWPATLVQPVGSPLSLECTVEGTSNPNLYWYRQAAGRGLQLLFYSVGIGQISSEVPQNLSASRPQDRQFILSSKKLLLSDSGFYLCAWSTGIPRSYEQYFGPGTRLTVT.

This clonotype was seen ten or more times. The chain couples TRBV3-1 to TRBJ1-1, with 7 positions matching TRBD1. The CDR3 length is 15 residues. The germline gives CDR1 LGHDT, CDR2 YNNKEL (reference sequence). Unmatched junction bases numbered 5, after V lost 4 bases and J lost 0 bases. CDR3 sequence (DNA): TGTGCCAGCAGCCCTAGGACAGGTTTGAACACTGAAGCTTTCTTT. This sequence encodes CASSPRTGLNTEAFF.

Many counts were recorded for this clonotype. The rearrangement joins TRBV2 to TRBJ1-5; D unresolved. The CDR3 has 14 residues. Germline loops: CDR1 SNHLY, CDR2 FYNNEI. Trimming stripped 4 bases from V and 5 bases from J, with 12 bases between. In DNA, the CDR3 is TGTGCCAGCAGTGCATCCGGGAGGGATCAGCCCCAGCATTTT. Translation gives CASSASGRDQPQHF.

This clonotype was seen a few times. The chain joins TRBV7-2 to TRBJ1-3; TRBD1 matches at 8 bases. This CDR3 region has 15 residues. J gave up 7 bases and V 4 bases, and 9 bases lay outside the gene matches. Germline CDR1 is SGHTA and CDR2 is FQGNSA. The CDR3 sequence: CASSYGQGKGNTIYF. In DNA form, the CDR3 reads TGTGCCAGCAGCTATGGACAGGGTAAAGGGAACACCATATATTTT.

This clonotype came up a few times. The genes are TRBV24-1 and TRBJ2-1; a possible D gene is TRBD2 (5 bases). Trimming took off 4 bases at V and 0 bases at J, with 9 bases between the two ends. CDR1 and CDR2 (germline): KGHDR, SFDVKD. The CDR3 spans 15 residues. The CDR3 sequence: CATSDGVSSYNEQFF. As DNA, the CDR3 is TGTGCCACCAGTGACGGGGTGAGCTCCTACAATGAGCAGTTCTTC.

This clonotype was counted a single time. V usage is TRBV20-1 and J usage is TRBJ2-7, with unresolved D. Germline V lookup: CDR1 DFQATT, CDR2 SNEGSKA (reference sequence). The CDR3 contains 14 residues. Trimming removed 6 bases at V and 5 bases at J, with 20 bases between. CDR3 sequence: CSASNASGRDEQYF. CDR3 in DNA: TGCAGTGCCAGCAACGCCAGTGGTAGAGACGAGCAGTACTTC.

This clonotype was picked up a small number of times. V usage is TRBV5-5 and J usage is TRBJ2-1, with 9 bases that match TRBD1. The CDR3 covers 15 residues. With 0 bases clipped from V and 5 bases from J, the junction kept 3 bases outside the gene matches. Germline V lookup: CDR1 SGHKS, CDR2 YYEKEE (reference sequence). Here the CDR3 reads CASSLGTGAHNEQFF. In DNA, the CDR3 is TGTGCCAGCAGCTTGGGGACAGGGGCCCACAATGAGCAGTTCTTC.

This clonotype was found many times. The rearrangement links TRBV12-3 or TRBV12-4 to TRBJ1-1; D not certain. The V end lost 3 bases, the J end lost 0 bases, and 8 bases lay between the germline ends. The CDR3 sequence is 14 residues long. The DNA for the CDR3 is TGTGCCAGCAGTTTCACACAGTTGAACACTGAAGCTTTCTTT. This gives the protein CASSFTQLNTEAFF.

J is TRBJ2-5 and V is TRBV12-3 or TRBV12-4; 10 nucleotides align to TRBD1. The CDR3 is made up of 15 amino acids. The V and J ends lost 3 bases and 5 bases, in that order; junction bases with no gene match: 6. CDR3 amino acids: CASSFRGQGWETQYF. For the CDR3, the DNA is TGTGCCAGCAGTTTTAGGGGACAGGGGTGGGAGACCCAGTACTTC.

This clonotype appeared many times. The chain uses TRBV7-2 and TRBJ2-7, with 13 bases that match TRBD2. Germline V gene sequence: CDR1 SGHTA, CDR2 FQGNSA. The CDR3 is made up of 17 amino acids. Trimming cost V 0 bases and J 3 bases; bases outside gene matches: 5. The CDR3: CASSLARGLAGHYEQYF. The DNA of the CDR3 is TGTGCCAGCAGCTTAGCGCGGGGACTAGCGGGGCACTACGAGCAGTACTTC.

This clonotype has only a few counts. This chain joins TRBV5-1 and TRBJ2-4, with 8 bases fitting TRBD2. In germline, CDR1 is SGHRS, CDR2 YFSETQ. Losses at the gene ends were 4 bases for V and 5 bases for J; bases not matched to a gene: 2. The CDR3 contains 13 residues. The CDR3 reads CASSPLAENIQYF. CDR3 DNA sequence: TGCGCCAGCAGCCCACTAGCGGAAAACATTCAGTACTTC.

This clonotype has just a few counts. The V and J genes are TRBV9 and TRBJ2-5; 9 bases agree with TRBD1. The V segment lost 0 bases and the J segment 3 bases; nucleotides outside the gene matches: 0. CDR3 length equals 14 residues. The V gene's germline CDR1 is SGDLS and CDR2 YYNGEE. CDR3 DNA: TGTGCCAGCAGCGTAGGACAGGGGGAAGAGACCCAGTACTTC. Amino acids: CASSVGQGEETQYF.

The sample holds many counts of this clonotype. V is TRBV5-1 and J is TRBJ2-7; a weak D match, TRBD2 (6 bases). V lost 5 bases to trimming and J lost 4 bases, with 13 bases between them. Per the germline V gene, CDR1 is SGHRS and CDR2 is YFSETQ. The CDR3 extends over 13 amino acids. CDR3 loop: CASRPGEGYEQYF. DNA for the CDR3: TGCGCCAGCAGACCGGGAGAGGGATACGAGCAGTACTTC.

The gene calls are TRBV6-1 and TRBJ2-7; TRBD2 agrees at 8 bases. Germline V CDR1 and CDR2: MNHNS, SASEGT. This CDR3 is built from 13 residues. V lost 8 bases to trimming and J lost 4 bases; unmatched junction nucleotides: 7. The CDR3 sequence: CASRGGASYEQYF. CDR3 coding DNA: TGTGCCAGCCGGGGGGGCGCTTCTTACGAGCAGTACTTC.

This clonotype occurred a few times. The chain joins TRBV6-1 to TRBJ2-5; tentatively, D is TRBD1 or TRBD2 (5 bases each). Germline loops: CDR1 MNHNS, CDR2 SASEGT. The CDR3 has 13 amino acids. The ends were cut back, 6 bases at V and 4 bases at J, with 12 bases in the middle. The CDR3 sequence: CASSRTGGETQYF. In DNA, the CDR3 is TGTGCCAGCAGCCGGACTGGGGGAGAGACCCAGTACTTC.

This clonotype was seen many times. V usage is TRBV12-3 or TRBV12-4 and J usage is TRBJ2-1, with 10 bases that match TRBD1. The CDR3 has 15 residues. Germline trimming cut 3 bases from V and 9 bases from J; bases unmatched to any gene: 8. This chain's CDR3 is CASSFLATGGFEQFF. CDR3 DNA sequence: TGTGCCAGCAGTTTCCTGGCGACAGGGGGCTTTGAGCAGTTCTTC.